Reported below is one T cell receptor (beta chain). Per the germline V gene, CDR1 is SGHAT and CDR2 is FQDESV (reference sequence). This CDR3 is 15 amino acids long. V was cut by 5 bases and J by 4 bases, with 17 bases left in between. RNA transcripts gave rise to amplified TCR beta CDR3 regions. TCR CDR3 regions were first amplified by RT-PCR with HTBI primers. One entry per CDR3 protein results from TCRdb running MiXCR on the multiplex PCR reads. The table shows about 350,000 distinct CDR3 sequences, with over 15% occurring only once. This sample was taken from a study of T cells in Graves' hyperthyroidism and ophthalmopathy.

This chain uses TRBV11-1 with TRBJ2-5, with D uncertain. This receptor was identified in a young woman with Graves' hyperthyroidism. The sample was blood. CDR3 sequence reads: CASSLGYSSGETQYF. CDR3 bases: TGTGCCAGCAGCCTGGGGTATAGTTCGGGAGAGACCCAGTACTTC.